This T cell receptor (beta chain) was found in a study of T-cell reconstitution after alpha-beta-depleted transplantation in children. This clonotype was observed at least ten times. Preparation of the TCRbeta library used unique molecular identifiers. Via MiXCR, TCRdb re-called the PCR reads, giving one row per CDR3 protein. The data show 100,000 to 120,000 distinct CDR3 sequences, 10% seen once. This CDR3 has 13 amino acids. Germline CDR1 reads SGHVS; CDR2 reads FQNEAQ. With 3 bases removed from V and 6 bases from J, the gap between germline ends came to 11 bases. The specimen comprised PBMCs from the stem cell graft donor, sampled from the stem cell graft. The source is a human donor who donated a stem cell graft to a child with acute lymphoblastic leukemia. The V and J genes are TRBV7-8 and TRBJ1-1; D is ambiguous. CDR3 bases: TGTGCCAGCAGCTTCAGTGGCGTGCCTGAAGCTTTCTTT. This sequence encodes CASSFSGVPEAFF.